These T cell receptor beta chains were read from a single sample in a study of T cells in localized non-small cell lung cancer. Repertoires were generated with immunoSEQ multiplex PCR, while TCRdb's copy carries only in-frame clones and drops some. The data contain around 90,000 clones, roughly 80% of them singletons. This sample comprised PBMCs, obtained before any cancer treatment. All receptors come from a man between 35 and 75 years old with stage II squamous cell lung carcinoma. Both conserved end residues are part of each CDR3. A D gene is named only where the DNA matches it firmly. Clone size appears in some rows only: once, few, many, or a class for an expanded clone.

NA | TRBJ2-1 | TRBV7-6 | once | TGTGCCAGCAGCGCGGGACTCCTGCTCTACAATGAGCAGTTCTTC | CASSAGLLLYNEQFF
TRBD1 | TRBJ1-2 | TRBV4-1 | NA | TGCGCCAGCAGCCAACCGGGACAGGCGGGTGGCTACACCTTC | CASSQPGQAGGYTF
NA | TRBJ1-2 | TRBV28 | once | TGTGCCAGCAGTGCGGGATCTAACTATGGCTACACCTTC | CASSAGSNYGYTF
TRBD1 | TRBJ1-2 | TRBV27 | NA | TGTGCCAGCAGTTCCCTGGGACAGGGCTCAGGCTACACCTTC | CASSSLGQGSGYTF
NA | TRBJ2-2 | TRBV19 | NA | TGTGCCAGTAGTATGATAGGGGTGGGAACCGGGGAGCTGTTTTTT | CASSMIGVGTGELFF
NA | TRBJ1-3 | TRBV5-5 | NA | TGTGCCAGCAGTGGGACGGCGAGCTCTGGAAACACCATATATTTT | CASSGTASSGNTIYF
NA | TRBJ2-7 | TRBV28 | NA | TGTGCCAGCAGTTCGATGGAACCCGAGCAGTACTTC | CASSSMEPEQYF
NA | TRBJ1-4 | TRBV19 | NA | TGTGCCAGTAGCCTCCGGTGGCCCTCACCCCAAGGACTGTTTTTT | CASSLRWPSPQGLFF
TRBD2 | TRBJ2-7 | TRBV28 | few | TGTGCCAGCAGTCAACACCGGGACGGGAGGTACGAGCAGTACTTC | CASSQHRDGRYEQYF
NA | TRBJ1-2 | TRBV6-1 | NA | TGTGCCAGCAGTGAGGGGGTGACTAACTATGGCTACACCTTC | CASSEGVTNYGYTF
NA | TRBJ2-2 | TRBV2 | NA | TGTGCCAGCGGGCGGAACACCGGGGAGCTGTTTTTT | CASGRNTGELFF
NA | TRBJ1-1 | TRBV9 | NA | TGTGCCAGCAGCGGGGGTCCCATGGGGTATAAGACTGAAGCTTTCTTT | CASSGGPMGYKTEAFF
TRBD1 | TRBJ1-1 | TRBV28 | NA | TGTGCCAGCAGACCGAACCCGGGACAGGGTAAAGCTTTCTTT | CASRPNPGQGKAFF
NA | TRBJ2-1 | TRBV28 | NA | TGTGCCAGCCACCCTCCAAGTGGAAGATACAATGAGCAGTTCTTC | CASHPPSGRYNEQFF